The clone carrying this T cell receptor beta chain has only a few counts. Looked up from germline, CDR1 is MGHRA and CDR2 is YSYEKL. The CDR3 is 15 amino acids. The V end was cut by 6 bases, the J end by 1 base, with 13 bases between. This specimen belongs to a study of patients and donors after allogeneic stem cell transplantation. MiXCR, applied by TCRdb to the RT-PCR reads, yields one record per CDR3 protein. Of over 200,000 distinct CDR3 sequences in the sample, 35% to 45% were seen once. The V and J genes are TRBV4-1 and TRBJ1-5; D remains unclear. Sequencing was done on a sample of blood, either unsorted or a sorted T cell fraction (not recorded which). This receptor was identified in a human donor who was either an allogeneic HSCT recipient or a stem cell or donor lymphocyte infusion donor (not recorded which). It is not recorded whose cells these are; they may come from a transplant donor. The CDR3 spells CASRTQDRSNQPQHF. For the CDR3, the DNA is TGCGCCAGCAGGACGCAGGACCGCAGCAATCAGCCCCAGCATTTT.